Below, 25 T cell receptor beta chains from the same sample are listed, as sequenced in a study of blood T cell repertoires in COVID-19. Here immunoSEQ multiplex PCR was the method, and the copy in TCRdb shows in-frame clones only, minus some. The data hold around 250,000 clones, with 82% observed a single time. The specimen sequenced was peripheral blood. These receptors all come from a young woman with acute or convalescent COVID-19.

This clone was detected a few times. V is TRBV11-2 and J is TRBJ1-2; the D gene is possibly TRBD1 (6 bases). V gave up 0 bases and J gave up 8 bases, with 13 bases separating them. CDR1 SGHAT and CDR2 FQNNGV come from the germline V gene. There are 14 residues in the CDR3. CDR3 coding DNA: TGTGCCAGCAGCTTAGATGCGGGGGCAAGGGGCTACACCTTC. The encoded protein is CASSLDAGARGYTF.

V is TRBV7-3 and J is TRBJ2-2; 11 bases fit TRBD1. The J segment lost 6 bases and the V segment lost 5 bases, leaving 2 bases of the junction unmatched. CDR1 is SGHTA and CDR2 is FQGTGA in the germline V gene. The CDR3 spans 14 residues. The CDR3 nucleotides read TGTGCCAGCAGCACGGGACAGGGGGCCGGGGAGCTGTTTTTT. Translating it yields CASSTGQGAGELFF. Combining the CDR3 with reference TRBV7-3 and TRBJ2-2 gives the whole variable domain GAGVSQTPSNKVTEKGKYVELRCDPISGHTALYWYRQSLGQGPEFLIYFQGTGAADDSGLPNDRFFAVRPEGSVSTLKIQRTERGDSAVYLCASSTGQGAGELFFGEGSRLTVL.

The chain employs TRBV7-2 and TRBJ2-3; 9 nucleotides match TRBD2. This CDR3 has 15 residues. Trimming removed 5 bases from V and 4 bases from J; junction bases left unmatched: 7. From germline, CDR1 is SGHTA and CDR2 FQGNSA. The CDR3 DNA follows: TGTGCCAGCAGCCCTAGCGGGAACGACCCAGATACGCAGTATTTT. Its translation: CASSPSGNDPDTQYF. The variable domain in full, completed from reference TRBV7-2 and TRBJ2-3, reads GAGVSQSPSNKVTEKGKDVELRCDPISGHTALYWYRQSLGQGLEFLIYFQGNSAPDKSGLPSDRFSAERTGGSVSTLTIQRTQQEDSAVYLCASSPSGNDPDTQYFGPGTRLTVL.

This chain uses TRBV11-2 with TRBJ1-4; possible D gene TRBD1, 5 bases. CDR3 length equals 16 residues. V lost 1 base, J lost 7 bases, and 16 bases lay in between. The germline CDR1 and CDR2 sequences are SGHAT and FQNNGV. This CDR3 is CASSLATELGGEKLFF. In nucleotides, the CDR3 is TGTGCCAGCAGCTTAGCCACGGAATTGGGGGGTGAAAAACTGTTTTTT.

The chain employs TRBV12-3 or TRBV12-4 and TRBJ2-7; D is undetermined. V was trimmed by 3 bases and J by 6 bases, leaving 9 bases between them. This CDR3 has 12 residues. CDR3 region: CASSFHSREQYF. In DNA, the CDR3 is TGTGCCAGCAGTTTTCACTCTCGCGAGCAGTACTTC.

The CDR3 protein is CASTDHGLAGGGTGELFF. CDR3 sequence (DNA): TGTGCCAGCACCGATCACGGACTAGCGGGAGGGGGCACCGGGGAGCTGTTTTTT. V usage is TRBV7-3 and J usage is TRBJ2-2; 15 nucleotides align to TRBD2. This CDR3 is built from 18 residues. J gave up 4 bases and V 7 bases, and 10 bases lay outside the gene matches. Germline V gene sequence: CDR1 SGHTA, CDR2 FQGTGA.

This chain uses TRBV9 with TRBJ1-1; a possible D gene is TRBD1 (6 bases). V gave up 0 bases and J gave up 6 bases, with 15 bases separating them. This CDR3 contains 15 residues. Germline CDR1 SGDLS, CDR2 YYNGEE. CDR3 coding DNA: TGTGCCAGCAGCGTAGTGCGGGGGGCAGGGGCTGAAGCTTTCTTT. It is translated as CASSVVRGAGAEAFF.

The chain is built from TRBV5-1 and TRBJ2-3; 9 bases are shared with TRBD2. With 5 bases clipped from V and 2 bases from J, the junction kept 3 bases outside the gene matches. Germline V lookup: CDR1 SGHRS, CDR2 YFSETQ. CDR3 length equals 14 residues. The CDR3 reads CASRRTSDTDTQYF. The CDR3 DNA reads as TGCGCCAGCAGACGGACTAGCGACACAGATACGCAGTATTTT.

V gene TRBV27 combines with J gene TRBJ1-1; D perhaps matches TRBD1 (5 bases). Germline V gene sequence: CDR1 MNHEY, CDR2 SMNVEV (reference sequence). The CDR3 has 14 amino acids. Trimming took 4 bases from V and 2 from J, leaving 11 bases between them. This CDR3 is CASSSPQGNTEAFF. In DNA, the CDR3 is TGTGCCAGCAGTTCCCCCCAGGGAAACACTGAAGCTTTCTTT.

This rearrangement joins TRBV11-2 to TRBJ1-1; D remains unclear. Trimming removed 0 bases from V and 1 base from J, with 3 bases in between. CDR1 is SGHAT and CDR2 is FQNNGV in the germline V gene. The CDR3 extends over 13 amino acids. The CDR3 spells CASSLDQNTEAFF. The CDR3 DNA is TGTGCCAGCAGCTTAGATCAGAACACTGAAGCTTTCTTT.

In this sample, this clone turned up a few times. This chain connects TRBV18 to TRBJ2-1; 15 bases match TRBD2. The CDR3 totals 20 residues. Losses at the gene ends were 0 bases for V and 0 bases for J; bases not matched to a gene: 6. Looked up from germline, CDR1 is KGHSH and CDR2 is LQKENI. CDR3 sequence reads: CASSPPPGLAGGDSYNEQFF. In DNA form, the CDR3 reads TGTGCCAGCTCACCACCGCCGGGACTAGCGGGAGGTGACTCCTACAATGAGCAGTTCTTC.

The rearrangement joins TRBV18 to TRBJ2-5; tentatively, D is TRBD2 (5 bases). Trimming took 0 bases from V and 5 from J, leaving 10 bases between them. Germline V gene data show CDR1 as KGHSH and CDR2 as LQKENI. The CDR3 has 14 residues. CDR3 sequence: CASSPPHGEETQYF. The CDR3 nucleotides are TGTGCCAGCTCACCACCCCACGGGGAGGAGACCCAGTACTTC.

Of note for this clone: At one boundary the junction diverges from the germline segment, which might be a read error. This chain uses TRBV7-7 with TRBJ2-5; D may be TRBD2 (6 bases). The CDR3 loop spans 16 amino acids. The germline gives CDR1 SSHAT, CDR2 FNYEAQ (reference sequence). CDR3 DNA: TGTGCTAGCAGCTTAGGCAGTGGGGTCGGGGGTAAGACCCAGTACTTC. It is translated as CASSLGSGVGGKTQYF.

The chain employs TRBV5-1 and TRBJ1-4, with D unresolved. Germline V gene sequence: CDR1 SGHRS, CDR2 YFSETQ. Trimming removed 3 bases from V and 8 bases from J, with 11 bases in between. This CDR3 region has 13 residues. The CDR3 DNA follows: TGCGCCAGCAGCTCACGGGAGGCCGAAAAACTGTTTTTT. Translated: CASSSREAEKLFF.

V usage is TRBV27 and J usage is TRBJ2-7; TRBD2 aligns across 9 bases. This CDR3 is built from 15 residues. Germline assignment: CDR1 MNHEY and CDR2 SMNVEV (reference sequence). J lost 3 bases, V lost 3 bases, and 6 bases had no gene match. CDR3 sequence: CASSFVSGSNYEQYF. In DNA form, the CDR3 reads TGTGCCAGCAGTTTTGTTAGCGGGAGCAACTACGAGCAGTACTTC.

The chain uses TRBV19 and TRBJ1-5; tentative D call: TRBD1 (6 bases). CDR3 size: 15 residues. V gave up 6 bases and J gave up 0 bases, with 12 bases separating them. Germline assignment: CDR1 LNHDA and CDR2 SQIVND (reference sequence). As DNA, the CDR3 is TGTGCCAGTAGGCTACAGGGAACTAGCAATCAGCCCCAGCATTTT. It yields the protein CASRLQGTSNQPQHF.

A few counts support this clone. The chain is built from TRBV7-2 and TRBJ1-2, with a weak D call TRBD1 (6 bases). The CDR3 has 16 amino acids. CDR1 is SGHTA, CDR2 FQGNSA, per germline. The ends were cut back, 6 bases at V and 0 bases at J, with 17 bases in the middle. The CDR3, as DNA: TGTGCCAGCAGGAGGAAAACAGGGATTTCTAACTATGGCTACACCTTC. Translated, it gives CASRRKTGISNYGYTF.

The V call is TRBV30, the J call TRBJ1-6, with D tentatively TRBD1 (6 bases). V was pared by 4 bases and J by 8 bases, with 9 bases between. The CDR3 covers 12 residues. The V gene's germline CDR1 is GTSNPN and CDR2 SVGIG (reference sequence). As DNA, the CDR3 is TGTGCCTGGAACAGGGCCTATTCACCCCTCCACTTT. This encodes CAWNRAYSPLHF.

This sequence joins TRBV24-1 and TRBJ1-5; 9 bases map to TRBD1. This CDR3 contains 18 residues. The trim removed 5 bases at V and 0 bases at J, leaving 10 bases unmatched. Germline V gives CDR1 KGHDR, CDR2 SFDVKD. CDR3 bases: TGTGCCACCAGTGGGACAGGGGAAGATCATTTTAGCAATCAGCCCCAGCATTTT. This gives the protein CATSGTGEDHFSNQPQHF.

Remarks on this clone: A much larger clone is a single base away; this may be a read error. The sample has other DNA sequences that encode this CDR3 too. Here the CDR3 reads CASSSGGGSYNSPLHF. In DNA form, the CDR3 reads TGTGCCAGTAGCTCGGGAGGAGGGTCCTATAATTCACCCCTCCACTTT. The chain recombines TRBV7-9 with TRBJ1-6; D is uncertain. The CDR3 has 16 residues. Germline values: CDR1 SEHNR, CDR2 FQNEAQ (reference sequence).

The rearrangement links TRBV2 to TRBJ2-4; D may be TRBD1 (5 bases). CDR3 length equals 18 residues. From germline, CDR1 is SNHLY and CDR2 FYNNEI. V lost 7 bases, J lost 1 base, and 23 bases lay in between. In DNA form, the CDR3 reads TGTGCCAGCAAAAGGGGTTCCGATCGTGGAGTGGCCAAAAACATTCAGTACTTC. Translating gives CASKRGSDRGVAKNIQYF.

The chain couples TRBV5-6 to TRBJ2-7; 7 bases align to TRBD1. Unmatched junction bases numbered 2, after V lost 0 bases and J lost 2 bases. This CDR3 is 14 amino acids long. Germline V gene data show CDR1 as SGHDT and CDR2 as YYEEEE. The DNA of the CDR3 is TGTGCCAGCAGCTTGGGGGACAGCCCCTACGAGCAGTACTTC. This sequence encodes CASSLGDSPYEQYF.

This chain uses TRBV5-1 with TRBJ1-2, with 12 bases fitting TRBD1. CDR3 length equals 16 residues. V trimming: 4 bases; J trimming: 3 bases; junction bases outside the gene matches: 7. Germline CDR1 is SGHRS and CDR2 is YFSETQ. CDR3 in amino acids: CASSPGTGGADYGYTF. DNA of the CDR3: TGCGCCAGCAGCCCAGGGACAGGGGGCGCCGACTATGGCTACACCTTC.

The chain has TRBV4-1 and TRBJ1-5; 7 positions agree with TRBD1. This CDR3 comprises 15 residues. CDR1 and CDR2 (germline): MGHRA, YSYEKL. Trimming took 3 bases from V and 6 from J; bases not matched to a gene: 8. The CDR3 bases are TGCGCCAGCAGCCACCCCGACAGGGTGGGTCAGCCCCAGCATTTT. Its translation: CASSHPDRVGQPQHF.

In this sample, this clone turned up a few times. The chain carries TRBV11-3 and TRBJ2-3; D possibly corresponds to TRBD2 (6 bases). Trimming shortened V by 5 bases and J by 0 bases, and 15 bases separated the two germline ends. CDR1 and CDR2 from the germline V gene are SGHNT and YENEEA. The CDR3 spans 16 residues. The chain's CDR3 is CASSPGLSASTDTQYF. The CDR3 DNA follows: TGTGCCAGCAGCCCCGGACTATCAGCTAGCACAGATACGCAGTATTTT.